This T cell receptor (beta chain) emerged from a study of T cells in Graves' hyperthyroidism and ophthalmopathy. General observations from the study: The blood repertoire included most of the expanded thyroid clonotypes above 0.001.

Patients having uncontrolled infection, another autoimmune disease, pregnancy or lactation were not included. V lost 1 base and J 3 bases, leaving 9 bases between the germline ends. Germline assignment: CDR1 SGHTA and CDR2 FQGNSA. The CDR3 is 15 amino acids. As to this clonotype: What it binds is not known.

TCR beta CDR3 region amplification was performed from RNA transcripts. Using the HTBI primer set, a first-round RT-PCR was run on the TCR CDR3. TCRdb re-called the multiplex PCR reads with MiXCR, one entry per CDR3 protein. Altogether about 570,000 distinct CDR3 sequences are present, around 45% being singletons, with the ten largest covering about 20%. The chain recombines TRBV7-2 with TRBJ2-2, with a possible D match to TRBD2 (6 bases). The material sequenced was peripheral blood or thyroid tissue (not recorded which). The source is an adult woman with Graves' disease, either hyperthyroidism or ophthalmopathy (not recorded which). CDR3 sequence: CTSSLGTTYTGELFF. CDR3 coding DNA: TGTACCAGCAGCTTAGGGACTACTTACACCGGGGAGCTGTTTTTT.